What follows is one T cell receptor (beta chain) and its context. Time point in this sample: healthy volunteer bleed at 2 weeks. RNA extraction used unfractionated whole blood as the source of total RNA. The CDR3 sequence is 16 residues long. Germline V gene data show CDR1 as LNHNV and CDR2 as YYDKDF (reference sequence). Trimming stripped 1 base from V and 1 base from J, with 11 bases between. These data come from a study of human T cells and chemical hapten exposure. Unique molecular identifiers were attached to individual cDNA molecules during library preparation. TCRdb re-called the RACE reads through MiXCR, storing one row per CDR3 protein. The sample includes about 130,000 distinct CDR3 sequences, about 8.2% seen only once; the top ten take around 1.7%.

This receptor was identified in a male donor in good health. Some clones in this sample may be carry-over from other donors' samples. The sequencing sample was made of whole blood. V usage is TRBV15 and J usage is TRBJ2-4, with D hard to call. The CDR3 region is CATSRGNAVAKNIQYF. CDR3 nucleotides: TGTGCCACCAGCAGAGGAAATGCGGTCGCCAAAAACATTCAGTACTTC. The full variable domain, with the rest looked up from reference TRBV15 and TRBJ2-4, is DAMVIQNPRYQVTQFGKPVTLSCSQTLNHNVMYWYQQKSSQAPKLLFHYYDKDFNNEADTPDNFQSRRPNTSFCFLDIRSPGLGDTAMYLCATSRGNAVAKNIQYFGAGTRLSVL.